The source of this T cell receptor (beta chain) is a study of blood T cell repertoires in COVID-19. On the study more broadly: PBMCs, B-cell-depleted T cells, or T cells were the source of the cDNA or gDNA that made up the material.

The CDR3 has 13 residues. The V end was cut by 5 bases, the J end by 5 bases, with 10 bases between. Per the germline V gene, CDR1 is SNHLY and CDR2 is FYNNEI. Generated by immunoSEQ multiplex PCR, the TCRdb table keeps only in-frame clones and is missing some. This table holds over 130,000 clones, 84% found once. The chain uses TRBV2 and TRBJ1-5; tentative D call: TRBD1 (6 bases). The TCR originated in a man younger than 40 with COVID-19, enrolled during active disease. Sequenced material: peripheral blood. The CDR3 DNA is TGTGCCAGCAGTTCACAGGGTTATCAGCCCCAGCATTTT. Its translation: CASSSQGYQPQHF.